Following are 16 T cell receptor beta chains from one sample sequenced in a study of blood T cell repertoires in COVID-19. Clones were read by immunoSEQ multiplex PCR, and TCRdb kept only the in-frame ones, dropping some. Of about 370,000 clones in the sample, 80% to 90% were seen once. Specimen: PBMCs or T cells enriched from blood (not recorded which). All receptors come from a young man who had recovered from COVID-19.

The chain uses TRBV28 and TRBJ2-3; the D gene is possibly TRBD2 (6 bases). The germline V and J ends were trimmed by 7 bases and 4 bases, with 21 bases remaining between them. The CDR3 is made up of 16 amino acids. Looked up from germline, CDR1 is MDHEN and CDR2 is SYDVKM. CDR3 DNA sequence: TGTGCCAGCATCGACGGCCGGGGGTCCCCCGCAGATACGCAGTATTTT. Amino acid sequence: CASIDGRGSPADTQYF. Drawing the rest from reference TRBV28 and TRBJ2-3, the complete variable domain is DVKVTQSSRYLVKRTGEKVFLECVQDMDHENMFWYRQDPGLGLRLIYFSYDVKMKEKGDIPEGYSVSREKKERFSLILESASTNQTSMYLCASIDGRGSPADTQYFGPGTRLTVL.

This chain joins TRBV7-2 and TRBJ2-1; 11 positions match TRBD2. CDR1 and CDR2 from the germline V gene are SGHTA and FQGNSA. This CDR3 region has 15 residues. With 8 bases clipped from V and 10 bases from J, the junction kept 13 bases outside the gene matches. The CDR3 DNA follows: TGTGCCAGCTTGGGACTAGCGGTCTTAGAGGGGGAGCAGTTCTTC. It yields the protein CASLGLAVLEGEQFF.

V is TRBV5-1 and J is TRBJ2-3; TRBD1 is a possible D gene (6 bases). V was trimmed by 1 base and J by 5 bases, leaving 14 bases between them. From germline, CDR1 is SGHRS and CDR2 YFSETQ. The CDR3 has 15 residues. CDR3 sequence: CASSLRGGTLDTQYF. The CDR3 DNA reads TGCGCCAGCAGCTTGAGAGGGGGAACCTTAGATACGCAGTATTTT.

The genes are TRBV2 and TRBJ2-7; 8 positions agree with TRBD2. The CDR3 loop spans 14 amino acids. The V and J ends lost 5 bases and 7 bases, in that order; junction bases with no gene match: 10. Germline CDR1 SNHLY, CDR2 FYNNEI. The CDR3 here is CASSPGTRGREQYF. Here the CDR3 DNA reads TGTGCCAGCAGTCCCGGGACTAGAGGCAGAGAGCAGTACTTC. Looking up the rest from reference TRBV2 and TRBJ2-7 gives the full variable domain: EPEVTQTPSHQVTQMGQEVILRCVPISNHLYFYWYRQILGQKVEFLVSFYNNEISEKSEIFDDQFSVERPDGSNFTLKIRSTKLEDSAMYFCASSPGTRGREQYFGPGTRLTVT.

V usage is TRBV28 and J usage is TRBJ1-6; D is ambiguous. This CDR3 has 12 residues. Germline-derived CDR1 and CDR2 are MDHEN and SYDVKM. The chain's CDR3 is CSSMGVNSPLHF. CDR3 in DNA: TGTTCTTCGATGGGCGTTAATTCACCCCTCCACTTT.

This chain joins TRBV15 and TRBJ2-7, with D tentatively TRBD2 (6 bases). Germline assignment: CDR1 LNHNV and CDR2 YYDKDF (reference sequence). The CDR3 extends over 13 amino acids. Trimming removed 8 bases from V and 0 bases from J, with 11 bases in between. The CDR3 DNA is TGTGCCACCTCGGCGGGGTCCTCCTACGAGCAGTACTTC. This sequence encodes CATSAGSSYEQYF.

The chain is built from TRBV15 and TRBJ2-5; 8 bases match TRBD1. V shed 1 base, J shed 5 bases, and the junction held 6 bases outside the gene matches. CDR1 is LNHNV, CDR2 YYDKDF, per germline (reference sequence). This CDR3 is built from 15 residues. The CDR3 sequence is CATSRGTGGVETQYF. The CDR3 coding sequence is TGTGCCACCAGCAGAGGTACAGGGGGAGTGGAGACCCAGTACTTC. The entire variable domain, with the rest obtained from reference TRBV15 and TRBJ2-5, is as follows: DAMVIQNPRYQVTQFGKPVTLSCSQTLNHNVMYWYQQKSSQAPKLLFHYYDKDFNNEADTPDNFQSRRPNTSFCFLDIRSPGLGDTAMYLCATSRGTGGVETQYFGPGTRLLVL.

The chain is built from TRBV7-6 and TRBJ2-1, with 9 bases identical to TRBD2. V was pared by 1 base and J by 6 bases, with 7 bases of the junction left unmatched. CDR3 length: 16 residues. CDR1 is SGHVS and CDR2 is FNYEAQ in the germline V gene. CDR3 sequence (DNA): TGTGCCAGCAGCTTAGAAGTAGCGGGGGCGGGCAATGAGCAGTTCTTC. Its protein product is CASSLEVAGAGNEQFF.

The V gene is TRBV19, the J gene TRBJ1-6; D uncertain. Trimming took off 3 bases at V and 5 bases at J, with 14 bases between the two ends. Germline loops: CDR1 LNHDA, CDR2 SQIVND (reference sequence). The CDR3 has 16 residues. The DNA for the CDR3 is TGTGCCAGTAGTATTGGGTGGCAGGTTGATAATTCACCCCTCCACTTT. Its translation: CASSIGWQVDNSPLHF.

V is TRBV5-1 and J is TRBJ1-6, with TRBD1 identical over 7 bases. V trimming: 2 bases; J trimming: 7 bases; junction bases outside the gene matches: 6. Germline CDR1 reads SGHRS; CDR2 reads YFSETQ. The CDR3 sequence is 15 residues long. The CDR3 DNA sequence: TGCGCCAGCAGCTTCGAGGGCAGGGGGAATTCACCCCTCCACTTT. Translation: CASSFEGRGNSPLHF.

The chain couples TRBV5-4 to TRBJ1-4; weak D call: TRBD1 (6 bases). The CDR3 covers 14 residues. V shed 4 bases and J shed 3 bases, with 10 bases lying between them. CDR1 is SGHNT, CDR2 YYREEE, per germline (reference sequence). The CDR3 here is CASSPGQPNEKLFF. As DNA, the CDR3 is TGTGCCAGCAGCCCCGGACAGCCTAATGAAAAACTGTTTTTT.

This clone was detected only a few times. The chain recombines TRBV9 with TRBJ2-1; 8 nucleotides agree with TRBD2. The ends lost 6 bases at V and 7 bases at J; junction bases unmatched: 6. The CDR3 contains 13 residues. The germline gives CDR1 SGDLS, CDR2 YYNGEE. The CDR3 is CASNPGRGNEQFF. CDR3 sequence (DNA): TGTGCCAGCAACCCCGGGAGGGGAAATGAGCAGTTCTTC.

This chain joins TRBV14 and TRBJ2-3; 10 positions agree with TRBD2. The J segment lost 7 bases and the V segment lost 2 bases, leaving 3 bases of the junction unmatched. Germline V gene lookup returns CDR1 SGHDN and CDR2 FVKESK. The CDR3 is 14 residues long. In DNA form, the CDR3 reads TGTGCCAGCAGCCAACTAGCGGGGGTATATACGCAGTATTTT. Its protein product is CASSQLAGVYTQYF. The whole variable domain, filled in from reference TRBV14 and TRBJ2-3, reads EAGVTQFPSHSVIEKGQTVTLRCDPISGHDNLYWYRRVMGKEIKFLLHFVKESKQDESGMPNNRFLAERTGGTYSTLKVQPAELEDSGVYFCASSQLAGVYTQYFGPGTRLTVL.

V and J are TRBV3-1 (or the pseudogene TRBV3-2) and TRBJ1-5; D gene unclear. With 4 bases removed from V and 6 bases from J, the gap between germline ends came to 10 bases. This CDR3 spans 13 amino acids. CDR1 and CDR2 (germline): LGHDT, YNNKEL (reference sequence). The CDR3 region is CASSLAPGQPQHF. The CDR3 DNA is TGTGCCAGCAGCCTGGCCCCAGGTCAGCCCCAGCATTTT.

CDR3 nucleotides: TGTGCCAGCAGTCGTGTAGGGGGAAACACTGAAGCTTTCTTT. Its translation is CASSRVGGNTEAFF. This rearrangement joins TRBV27 to TRBJ1-1; TRBD1 might be the D (6 bases). CDR3 length: 14 residues. Deletions cut 5 bases from V and 2 bases from J, with 12 bases between. Germline V gene data show CDR1 as MNHEY and CDR2 as SMNVEV (reference sequence).

With regard to this clone: Distinct nucleotide sequences in the sample also encode this CDR3. The chain combines TRBV5-4 with TRBJ2-2; the match to TRBD1 covers 7 bases. This CDR3 has 15 amino acids. J gave up 1 base and V 0 bases, and 0 bases lay outside the gene matches. Germline V gene data show CDR1 as SGHNT and CDR2 as YYREEE (reference sequence). The CDR3 here is CASSLGQGNTGELFF. CDR3 bases: TGTGCCAGCAGCTTGGGACAGGGGAACACCGGGGAGCTGTTTTTT.